Below, 31 T cell receptor beta chains from the same sample are listed, as sequenced in a study of blood T cell repertoires in COVID-19. Only in-frame clones appear in the TCRdb table, and some are missing; sequencing was by immunoSEQ multiplex PCR. The sample consists of some 300,000 clones, less than 90% of them appearing once. Sequenced sample: PBMCs or T cells enriched from blood (not recorded which). The receptor source for this set is a woman under 40 who had recovered from COVID-19.

This clone was observed once. The V call is TRBV6-5, the J call TRBJ1-5, with D possibly being TRBD1 (5 bases). V lost 7 bases to trimming and J lost 5 bases, with 18 bases between them. The CDR3 runs to 15 residues. CDR1 MNHEY and CDR2 SVGAGI come from the germline V gene. In DNA, the CDR3 is TGTGCCAGCACGGCCCTTTGGGGGGGAGATCAGCCCCAGCATTTT. This translates into CASTALWGGDQPQHF.

The V gene is TRBV6-5, the J gene TRBJ2-7; 7 bases map to TRBD1. The germline V gene has CDR1 MNHEY and CDR2 SVGAGI. V lost 5 bases, J lost 5 bases, and 9 bases stayed unmatched. This CDR3 comprises 14 residues. The CDR3 loop is CASSLQGFPHEQYF. The CDR3 coding sequence is TGTGCCAGCAGTCTACAGGGGTTCCCCCACGAGCAGTACTTC.

The chain combines TRBV19 with TRBJ1-6; D gene uncertain. Germline values: CDR1 LNHDA, CDR2 SQIVND (reference sequence). Trimming took off 9 bases at V and 0 bases at J, with 15 bases between the two ends. This CDR3 has 16 residues. CDR3 residues: CASRPPHSSYNSPLHF. CDR3 sequence (DNA): TGTGCCAGCCGACCCCCCCACAGCTCCTATAATTCACCCCTCCACTTT.

The CDR3 sequence is CASSQDRDRSYEQYF. DNA for the CDR3: TGCGCCAGCAGCCAAGATCGAGACAGATCCTACGAGCAGTACTTC. V usage is TRBV4-3 and J usage is TRBJ2-7; D is possibly TRBD1 (5 bases). The germline V gene has CDR1 LGHNA and CDR2 YSLEER. The CDR3 consists of 15 residues. The V and J ends lost 0 bases and 1 base respectively, with 10 bases between them.

The chain couples TRBV7-7 to TRBJ2-1; 12 bases match TRBD2. CDR1 and CDR2 from the germline V gene are SSHAT and FNYEAQ (reference sequence). This CDR3 is 16 amino acids long. The trim removed 5 bases at V and 6 bases at J, leaving 8 bases unmatched. The CDR3 spells CASSPITSGGSNEQFF. In nucleotides, the CDR3 is TGTGCCAGCAGCCCAATAACTAGCGGGGGGTCCAATGAGCAGTTCTTC. Combining the CDR3 with reference TRBV7-7 and TRBJ2-1 gives the whole variable domain GAGVSQSPRYKVTKRGQDVTLRCDPISSHATLYWYQQALGQGPEFLTYFNYEAQPDKSGLPSDRFSAERPEGSISTLTIQRTEQRDSAMYRCASSPITSGGSNEQFFGPGTRLTVL.

The genes are TRBV4-1 and TRBJ1-2, with 9 bases matching TRBD1. This CDR3 comprises 15 residues. CDR1 is MGHRA and CDR2 is YSYEKL in the germline V gene. The junction had 8 bases not matched to a gene; V was cut back by 4 bases and J by 5 bases. The CDR3 nucleotides are TGCGCCAGCAGCCTCGGCCCCGGGACAGGGTATGGCTACACCTTC. This translates into CASSLGPGTGYGYTF.

The genes are TRBV7-9 and TRBJ1-5, with a weak D call TRBD1 (5 bases). The length of the CDR3 is 17 residues. Germline CDR1 is SEHNR and CDR2 is FQNEAQ (reference sequence). With 0 bases removed from V and 0 bases from J, the gap between germline ends came to 12 bases. CDR3 nucleotide sequence: TGTGCCAGCAGCTTAGCGTTGAACAGGACTAGCAATCAGCCCCAGCATTTT. Protein sequence: CASSLALNRTSNQPQHF.

The CDR3 is CASTTGSGGAREQYF. The CDR3 region has the DNA TGTGCCAGCACAACGGGAAGCGGGGGGGCGCGCGAGCAGTACTTC. This chain joins TRBV2 and TRBJ2-7, with 10 bases aligning to TRBD2. Germline V gene lookup returns CDR1 SNHLY and CDR2 FYNNEI. The CDR3 totals 15 residues. The V gene end was trimmed by 7 bases and the J gene end by 6 bases; junction bases not matched to a gene: 12.

The chain combines TRBV6-1 with TRBJ2-3; 9 bases are shared with TRBD1. Germline-derived CDR1 and CDR2 are MNHNS and SASEGT. The CDR3 consists of 15 residues. With 0 bases clipped from V and 7 bases from J, the junction kept 5 bases outside the gene matches. The CDR3 protein is CASSEAGTGSYTQYF. The CDR3 DNA reads as TGTGCCAGCAGTGAAGCAGGGACAGGGTCGTATACGCAGTATTTT.

CDR3 in amino acids: CAWSVWQGNQPQHF. In DNA form, the CDR3 reads TGTGCCTGGAGTGTTTGGCAGGGAAATCAGCCCCAGCATTTT. The V call is TRBV30, the J call TRBJ1-5; D may be TRBD1 (5 bases). This CDR3 comprises 14 residues. CDR1 and CDR2 from the germline V gene are GTSNPN and SVGIG (reference sequence). The V gene lost 0 bases and the J gene lost 4 bases, with 10 bases spanning the gap.

The chain employs TRBV9 and TRBJ2-2, with a tentative D call TRBD2 (6 bases). Trimming pared 0 bases from V and 0 bases from J, leaving 9 bases between. The CDR3 runs to 16 residues. Germline CDR1 and CDR2: SGDLS and YYNGEE. In DNA, the CDR3 is TGTGCCAGCAGCGTAGGTGGCGGGGCGAACACCGGGGAGCTGTTTTTT. Its translation is CASSVGGGANTGELFF.

The chain has TRBV3-1 (or the pseudogene TRBV3-2) and TRBJ2-2, with 14 bases identical to TRBD2. The CDR3 consists of 16 residues. The ends lost 8 bases at V and 5 bases at J; junction bases unmatched: 7. CDR1 is LGHDT, CDR2 YNNKEL, per germline (reference sequence). The CDR3 reads CASSVGLAGVTGELFF. For the CDR3, the DNA is TGTGCCAGCTCGGTGGGACTAGCGGGGGTGACCGGGGAGCTGTTTTTT.

This clone was recorded only once. V usage is TRBV2 and J usage is TRBJ2-3; D may be TRBD1 (5 bases). Germline V gives CDR1 SNHLY, CDR2 FYNNEI. Between the trimmed V and J ends, which lost 1 base and 2 bases, there was a span of 10 bases. CDR3 length: 15 residues. The CDR3 reads CASSEGQGPTDTQYF. The CDR3 DNA reads as TGTGCCAGCAGTGAAGGGCAGGGCCCCACAGATACGCAGTATTTT.

This clone was seen a handful of times. This sequence joins TRBV9 and TRBJ1-5; D is possibly TRBD1 (6 bases). CDR1 and CDR2 (germline): SGDLS, YYNGEE. The CDR3 is 14 amino acids. Trimming stripped 0 bases from V and 9 bases from J, with 13 bases between. The CDR3, as DNA: TGTGCCAGCAGCGTAGGGGACACGGGTGCGCCCCAGCATTTT. Protein: CASSVGDTGAPQHF.

The chain links TRBV5-1 to TRBJ1-2, with 8 bases aligning to TRBD1. V dropped 4 bases and J dropped 7; count of bases not matched to a gene: 12. The CDR3 length is 15 residues. Germline assignment: CDR1 SGHRS and CDR2 YFSETQ. CDR3 in DNA: TGCGCCAGCAGCCCTACCGGACAGGGTCTGGGTGGCTACACCTTC. Translation gives CASSPTGQGLGGYTF. Together with reference TRBV5-1 and TRBJ1-2, the CDR3 gives the full variable domain: KAGVTQTPRYLIKTRGQQVTLSCSPISGHRSVSWYQQTPGQGLQFLFEYFSETQRNKGNFPGRFSGRQFSNSRSEMNVSTLELGDSALYLCASSPTGQGLGGYTFGSGTRLTVV.

The chain uses TRBV7-9 and TRBJ2-3, with 13 bases aligning to TRBD2. This CDR3 spans 16 amino acids. Trimming took 4 bases from V and 5 from J; bases not matched to a gene: 6. CDR1 and CDR2 (germline): SEHNR, FQNEAQ (reference sequence). CDR3 sequence: CASSYGLAGVGDTQYF. The DNA of the CDR3 is TGTGCCAGCAGCTACGGACTAGCGGGGGTTGGAGATACGCAGTATTTT.

The rearrangement links TRBV5-1 to TRBJ2-3; 9 nucleotides match TRBD1. From germline, CDR1 is SGHRS and CDR2 YFSETQ. This CDR3 is built from 16 residues. The junction had 10 bases not matched to a gene; V was cut back by 8 bases and J by 0 bases. The CDR3 region is CASTHGTGTSTDTQYF. CDR3 DNA: TGCGCCAGTACCCACGGGACAGGGACGAGCACAGATACGCAGTATTTT.

The chain links TRBV5-8 to TRBJ2-1; 10 nucleotides agree with TRBD2. V gave up 2 bases and J gave up 10 bases; unmatched junction bases: 6. CDR3 length equals 14 residues. Per germline, CDR1 SGHTS and CDR2 YDEGEE. This CDR3 reads CASSFESGGDEQFF. CDR3 coding DNA: TGTGCCAGCAGCTTTGAGAGCGGGGGGGACGAGCAGTTCTTC.

The chain is built from TRBV14 and TRBJ2-5, with D tentatively TRBD2 (6 bases). The CDR3 covers 14 residues. Germline V gives CDR1 SGHDN, CDR2 FVKESK. V was cut by 1 base and J by 5 bases, with 11 bases left in between. The CDR3 is CASSQAGGDETQYF. In DNA, the CDR3 is TGTGCCAGCAGCCAAGCTGGCGGGGATGAGACCCAGTACTTC.

The V and J genes are TRBV19 and TRBJ1-5; 9 bases fit TRBD1. The junction had 9 bases not matched to a gene; V was cut back by 8 bases and J by 7 bases. CDR1 is LNHDA and CDR2 is SQIVND in the germline V gene (reference sequence). This CDR3 is built from 14 residues. The CDR3 sequence is CASAGTGRSQPQHF. The CDR3 DNA reads TGTGCCAGTGCGGGGACAGGGAGGTCCCAGCCCCAGCATTTT.

This clone was counted once. The chain combines TRBV14 with TRBJ2-5; 8 bases match TRBD2. Losses at the gene ends were 4 bases for V and 3 bases for J; bases not matched to a gene: 7. Germline CDR1 is SGHDN and CDR2 is FVKESK. The length of the CDR3 is 15 residues. Here the CDR3 DNA reads TGTGCCAGCAGCCTGTTAGGGACTAGAGAAGAGACCCAGTACTTC. This codes for CASSLLGTREETQYF.

The chain joins TRBV12-3 or TRBV12-4 to TRBJ2-3; D might be TRBD2 (6 bases). The ends were cut back, 6 bases at V and 4 bases at J, with 11 bases in the middle. This CDR3 comprises 13 residues. This chain's CDR3 is CASRSSVPDTQYF. The CDR3 bases are TGTGCCAGCAGATCTAGCGTCCCAGATACGCAGTATTTT.

The V call is TRBV11-2, the J call TRBJ1-1; D not resolved. V gave up 0 bases and J gave up 1 base, with 9 bases separating them. Germline loops: CDR1 SGHAT, CDR2 FQNNGV. The CDR3 extends over 15 amino acids. This CDR3 is CASSLEPAPNTEAFF. The CDR3, as DNA: TGTGCCAGCAGCTTAGAGCCCGCGCCGAACACTGAAGCTTTCTTT. The full variable domain, with the rest looked up from reference TRBV11-2 and TRBJ1-1, is EAGVAQSPRYKIIEKRQSVAFWCNPISGHATLYWYQQILGQGPKLLIQFQNNGVVDDSQLPKDRFSAERLKGVDSTLKIQPAKLEDSAVYLCASSLEPAPNTEAFFGQGTRLTVV.

This chain uses TRBV19 with TRBJ1-1; 7 bases fit TRBD1. The CDR3 extends over 15 amino acids. CDR1 is LNHDA and CDR2 is SQIVND in the germline V gene (reference sequence). V lost 5 bases, J lost 1 base, and 7 bases stayed unmatched. The CDR3 loop reads CASSRRQGRNTEAFF. The CDR3, as DNA: TGTGCCAGTAGTCGAAGACAGGGTAGGAACACTGAAGCTTTCTTT.

CDR3 sequence: CAIRGDRSNNSPLHF. The DNA for the CDR3 is TGTGCCATCAGAGGTGACAGGTCCAATAATTCACCCCTCCACTTT. This chain links TRBV10-3 with TRBJ1-6, with a possible D match to TRBD1 (6 bases). V was pared by 6 bases and J by 5 bases, with 14 bases between. Germline CDR1 is ENHRY and CDR2 is SYGVKD. The length of the CDR3 is 15 residues.

The chain uses TRBV6-6 and TRBJ2-1, with 8 nucleotides matching TRBD1. The CDR3 sequence is 13 residues long. The ends lost 3 bases at V and 10 bases at J; junction bases unmatched: 5. Germline lookup yields CDR1 MNHNY and CDR2 SVGAGI (reference sequence). In nucleotides, the CDR3 is TGTGCCAGCAGTTATCAGGGGGCAAGGGAGCAGTTCTTC. As protein: CASSYQGAREQFF.

The chain links TRBV5-1 to TRBJ1-1, with D possibly matching TRBD1 (5 bases). V lost 4 bases and J 3 bases, leaving 19 bases between the germline ends. CDR1 is SGHRS, CDR2 YFSETQ, per germline. The CDR3 spans 16 residues. The CDR3 protein is CASSIGDGGDYTEAFF. The CDR3 DNA sequence: TGCGCCAGCAGCATAGGGGATGGCGGGGACTACACTGAAGCTTTCTTT.

This clone was recorded only once. In nucleotides, the CDR3 is TGTGCCAGCAGTTACGCCGGGACAGGAAAACTCTACGAGCAGTACTTC. It codes for CASSYAGTGKLYEQYF. V is TRBV6-2 or TRBV6-3 and J is TRBJ2-7; 8 positions match TRBD1. Trimming cost V 2 bases and J 3 bases; bases outside gene matches: 9. The CDR3 consists of 16 residues. Germline V gene lookup returns CDR1 MNHEY and CDR2 SVGEGT.

The V call is TRBV18, the J call TRBJ1-3; D perhaps matches TRBD1 (5 bases). V was shortened by 2 bases and J by 0 bases, with 11 bases between the two germline ends. CDR1 is KGHSH and CDR2 is LQKENI in the germline V gene. The CDR3 totals 16 residues. CDR3 DNA: TGTGCCAGCTCACCATGGGGCAGCCCCTCTGGAAACACCATATATTTT. Translated, it gives CASSPWGSPSGNTIYF.

The V and J genes are TRBV14 and TRBJ2-7; maybe TRBD2 (6 bases). This CDR3 comprises 14 residues. The germline gives CDR1 SGHDN, CDR2 FVKESK. The V end was cut by 1 base, the J end by 3 bases, with 10 bases between. The CDR3 region is CASSQGAGIYEQYF. CDR3 in DNA: TGTGCCAGCAGCCAAGGTGCGGGGATCTACGAGCAGTACTTC.

The chain joins TRBV14 to TRBJ2-1, with 8 bases matching TRBD2. CDR1 and CDR2 from the germline V gene are SGHDN and FVKESK. V trimming: 0 bases; J trimming: 0 bases; junction bases outside the gene matches: 7. This CDR3 has 18 residues. CDR3 coding DNA: TGTGCCAGCAGCCAAGATCCGGGACTAGAGGGCTCCTACAATGAGCAGTTCTTC. Its translation is CASSQDPGLEGSYNEQFF.